This T cell receptor beta chain derives from a study of T cell changes during pregnancy in multiple sclerosis. The method was immunoSEQ multiplex PCR; TCRdb's version includes in-frame clones alone and lacks a portion of them. The sample contains about 75,000 clones, roughly 94% of which appear only once. CDR3 length: 19 residues. V shed 5 bases, J shed 0 bases, and the junction held 12 bases outside the gene matches. Germline V gene data show CDR1 as KGHSH and CDR2 as LQKENI. The chain links TRBV18 to TRBJ2-6; 8 positions match TRBD1. Sequencing used CD4+ T cells from peripheral blood mononuclear cells, obtained after pregnancy. The origin of this receptor is a female donor with multiple sclerosis, enrolled in a pregnancy study. The CDR3 DNA reads as TGTGCCAGCTCAACGTTAGGTGGGACAGGTCCCTCTGGGGCCAACGTCCTGACTTTC. Protein sequence: CASSTLGGTGPSGANVLTF. Full variable domain (remainder filled in from reference TRBV18 and TRBJ2-6): NAGVMQNPRHLVRRRGQEARLRCSPMKGHSHVYWYRQLPEEGLKFMVYLQKENIIDESGMPKERFSAEFPKEGPSILRIQQVVRGDSAAYFCASSTLGGTGPSGANVLTFGAGSRLTVL.